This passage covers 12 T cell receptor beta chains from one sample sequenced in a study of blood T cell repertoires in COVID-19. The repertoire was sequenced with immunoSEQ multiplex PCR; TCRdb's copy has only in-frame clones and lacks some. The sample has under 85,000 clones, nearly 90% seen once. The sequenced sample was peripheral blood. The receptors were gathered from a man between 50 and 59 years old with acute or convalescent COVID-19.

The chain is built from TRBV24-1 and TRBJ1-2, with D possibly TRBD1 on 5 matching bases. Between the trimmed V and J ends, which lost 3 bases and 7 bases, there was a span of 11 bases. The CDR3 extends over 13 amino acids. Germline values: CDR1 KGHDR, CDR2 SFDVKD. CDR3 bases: TGTGCCACCAGTGATCCCTTCGGGGGTGGCTACACCTTC. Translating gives CATSDPFGGGYTF.

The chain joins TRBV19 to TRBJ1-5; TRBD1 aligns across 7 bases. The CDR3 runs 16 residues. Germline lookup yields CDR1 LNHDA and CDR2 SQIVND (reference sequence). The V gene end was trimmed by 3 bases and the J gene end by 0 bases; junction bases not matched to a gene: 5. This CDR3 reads CASSIGTAYSNQPQHF. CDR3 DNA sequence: TGTGCCAGTAGTATCGGGACAGCCTATAGCAATCAGCCCCAGCATTTT.

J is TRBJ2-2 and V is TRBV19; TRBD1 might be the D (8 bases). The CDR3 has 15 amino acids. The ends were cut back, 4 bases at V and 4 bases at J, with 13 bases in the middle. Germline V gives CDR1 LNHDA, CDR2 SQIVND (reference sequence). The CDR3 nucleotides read TGTGCCAGTAGTACGACAGGGGAGGGCACCGGGGAGCTGTTTTTT. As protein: CASSTTGEGTGELFF.

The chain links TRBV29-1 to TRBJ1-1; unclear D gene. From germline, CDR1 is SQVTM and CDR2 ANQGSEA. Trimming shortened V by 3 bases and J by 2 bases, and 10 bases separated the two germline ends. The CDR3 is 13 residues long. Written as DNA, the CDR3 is TGCAGCGTTGACCTGGCCCTTAACACTGAAGCTTTCTTT. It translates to CSVDLALNTEAFF.

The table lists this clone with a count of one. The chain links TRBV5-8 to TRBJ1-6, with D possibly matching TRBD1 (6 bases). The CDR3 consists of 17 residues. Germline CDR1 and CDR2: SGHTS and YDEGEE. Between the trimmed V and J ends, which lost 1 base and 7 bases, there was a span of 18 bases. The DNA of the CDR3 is TGTGCCAGCAGCTTGAGATTGGGACATCATTTAAATTCACCCCTCCACTTT. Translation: CASSLRLGHHLNSPLHF.

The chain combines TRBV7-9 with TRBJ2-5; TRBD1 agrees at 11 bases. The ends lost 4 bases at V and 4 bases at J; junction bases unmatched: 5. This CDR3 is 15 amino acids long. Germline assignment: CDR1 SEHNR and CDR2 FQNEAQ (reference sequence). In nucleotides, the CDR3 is TGTGCCAGCAGCTGGGGACAGGGGGATGGAGAGACCCAGTACTTC. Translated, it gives CASSWGQGDGETQYF.

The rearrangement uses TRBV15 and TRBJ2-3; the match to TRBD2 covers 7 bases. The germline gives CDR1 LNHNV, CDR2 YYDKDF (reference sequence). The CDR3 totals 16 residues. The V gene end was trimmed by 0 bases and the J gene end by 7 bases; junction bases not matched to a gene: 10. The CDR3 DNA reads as TGTGCCACCAGCAGAGATCTAAGGGCGACTAGCAATACGCAGTATTTT. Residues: CATSRDLRATSNTQYF.

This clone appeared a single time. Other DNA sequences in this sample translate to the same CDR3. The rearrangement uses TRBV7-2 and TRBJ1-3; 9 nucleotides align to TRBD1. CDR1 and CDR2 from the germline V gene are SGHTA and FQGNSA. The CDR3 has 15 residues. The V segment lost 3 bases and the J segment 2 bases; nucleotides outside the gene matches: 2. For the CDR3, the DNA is TGTGCCAGCAGCTTGGACAGGGGTCCTGGAAACACCATATATTTT. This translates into CASSLDRGPGNTIYF.

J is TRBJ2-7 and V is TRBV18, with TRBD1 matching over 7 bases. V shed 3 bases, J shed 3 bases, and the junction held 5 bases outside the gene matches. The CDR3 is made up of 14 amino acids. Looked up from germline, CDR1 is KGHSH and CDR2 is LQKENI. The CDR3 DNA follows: TGTGCCAGCTCACCTGGACAGGCAGTCTACGAGCAGTACTTC. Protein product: CASSPGQAVYEQYF.

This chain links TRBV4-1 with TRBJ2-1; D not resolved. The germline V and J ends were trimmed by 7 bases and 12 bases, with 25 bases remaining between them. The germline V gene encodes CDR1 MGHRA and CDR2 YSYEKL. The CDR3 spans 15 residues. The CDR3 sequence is CASTPGAEPSIRQFF. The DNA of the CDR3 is TGCGCCAGCACCCCAGGCGCTGAACCCTCCATTCGGCAGTTCTTC.

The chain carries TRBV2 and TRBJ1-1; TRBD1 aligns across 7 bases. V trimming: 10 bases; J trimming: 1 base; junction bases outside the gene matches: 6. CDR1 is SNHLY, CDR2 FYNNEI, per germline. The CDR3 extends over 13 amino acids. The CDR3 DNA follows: TGTGCCACCCCACAGGGGAAGAACACTGAAGCTTTCTTT. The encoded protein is CATPQGKNTEAFF.

The CDR3 region is CASSLAGYSTEAFF. The CDR3 DNA reads as TGTGCCAGCAGTTTAGCAGGGTATAGCACTGAAGCTTTCTTT. This chain links TRBV27 with TRBJ1-1, with D maybe TRBD1 (5 bases). This CDR3 region has 14 residues. CDR1 and CDR2 (germline): MNHEY, SMNVEV (reference sequence). The V gene lost 2 bases and the J gene lost 4 bases, with 11 bases spanning the gap.